This TCR beta chain was recorded in a study of blood T cells in healthy people across ages. Notes on the study in general: Reliance upon unsorted PBMCs precluded definitive naive versus antigen-experienced comparison. Versus aged donors, long-lived donors had higher diversity and more naive CD4+ cells.

A second PCR, run for about 7 to 11 cycles, used a sample-barcoded 5' primer plus a J-beta primer mix. Each cDNA molecule was tagged by a template-switch adaptor with 12 random nucleotides. TCRdb re-called the 5' RACE reads with MiXCR, one entry per CDR3 protein. The sample lists about 590,000 distinct CDR3 sequences; about 30% were seen once. Note on this clonotype: Its antigen remains unidentified. A read error may account for a junction end that differs from germline.

In each sample, at least 7 million PBMCs were isolated. The CDR3 totals 16 residues. Germline-derived CDR1 and CDR2 are SGHTA and FQGTGA. The sequence was obtained from an elderly woman in good health. Sample: blood. The chain couples TRBV7-3 to TRBJ1-2; TRBD1 aligns across 11 bases. In nucleotides, the CDR3 is TGTACCAGCAGCCCCATGGGACAGGGGGGCGCTAGTGGCTACACCTTC. Encoded protein: CTSSPMGQGGASGYTF. Together with reference TRBV7-3 and TRBJ1-2, the CDR3 gives the full variable domain: GAGVSQTPSNKVTEKGKYVELRCDPISGHTALYWYRQSLGQGPEFLIYFQGTGAADDSGLPNDRFFAVRPEGSVSTLKIQRTERGDSAVYLCTSSPMGQGGASGYTFGSGTRLTVV.